A selection of T cell receptor beta chains follows, all from one sample in a study of T cell repertoires in cytomegalovirus infection. TCRdb reanalysed the reads using MiXCR and keeps one entry per CDR3 protein. The sample carries over 150,000 distinct CDR3 sequences, roughly a fifth recorded once. The sample comprised PBMCs. The receptors shown here come from a human donor in good health (CMV status not recorded). Some clones in this sample may be carry-over from other donors' samples. Each CDR3 is given with its conserved first and last residue. D genes are given only for firm matches. Expanded clones get a size class; other rows say once, few or many, or leave the size out.

v_call	j_call	clone_size	d_call	cdr3_length	cdr3_nt	cdr3_aa
TRBV7-6	TRBJ2-7	.	.	15	TGTGCCAGCAGCCCGAATTCCGGAGGGGGGGGCGAGCAGTACTTC	CASSPNSGGGGEQYF
TRBV20-1	TRBJ1-5	.	TRBD1	13	TGCAGTGCTGGCCACAGGGGGAAGCAGCCCCAGCATTTT	CSAGHRGKQPQHF
TRBV15	TRBJ2-2	.	.	14	TGTGCCACCAGCAGTATACGGGGTACCGGGGAGCTGTTTTTT	CATSSIRGTGELFF
TRBV18	TRBJ2-7	.	TRBD2	16	TGTGCCAGCTCACCTTTCGGCGGGGGTAGCTCCTACGAGCAGTACTTC	CASSPFGGGSSYEQYF
TRBV9	TRBJ2-2	.	.	14	TGTGCCAGCAGCTCCTACACGAACACCGGGGAGCTGTTTTTT	CASSSYTNTGELFF
TRBV12-3/TRBV12-4	TRBJ2-4	few	.	14	TGTGCCAGCAGTTTAAGGATTTCCAAAAACATTCAGTACTTC	CASSLRISKNIQYF
TRBV5-4	TRBJ2-7	.	.	12	TGTGCCAGCAGCGCCGGGGCCTACGAGCAGTACTTC	CASSAGAYEQYF
TRBV7-9	TRBJ1-5	few	.	17	TGTGCCAGCAGCTTAGCGTTGAATCCCGGGGGGAATCAGCCCCAGCATTTT	CASSLALNPGGNQPQHF
TRBV4-1	TRBJ1-3	few	.	17	TGCGCCAGCAGCCAACTGTCGACAGCTGGCTCTGGAAACACCATATATTTT	CASSQLSTAGSGNTIYF
TRBV2	TRBJ1-2	few	.	13	TGTGCCAGCAGTGAGCAGCGGAACTATGGCTACACCTTC	CASSEQRNYGYTF
TRBV5-4	TRBJ2-1	.	TRBD2	16	TGTGCCAGCAGCCTCCCGACTAGCGGAGGCTACAATGAGCAGTTCTTC	CASSLPTSGGYNEQFF
TRBV29-1	TRBJ1-5	few	.	15	TGCAGCGCCCTCATAGGGACCGGCAGCAATCAGCCCCAGCATTTT	CSALIGTGSNQPQHF
TRBV29-1	TRBJ1-1	few	.	13	TGCAGCGTTGGCCACAGGGCGGGCACTGAAGCTTTCTTT	CSVGHRAGTEAFF
TRBV3-1	TRBJ2-2	.	.	15	TGTGCCAGCAGCCAAGGAATCGGAAACACCGGGGAGCTGTTTTTT	CASSQGIGNTGELFF
TRBV2	TRBJ1-1	.	TRBD1	15	TGTGCCAGCACCGGGACAGCAAACCTGGGTACTGAAGCTTTCTTT	CASTGTANLGTEAFF
TRBV7-8	TRBJ1-5	many	.	14	TGTGCCAGCAGCCAGAGGGGGGGCAATCAGCCCCAGCATTTT	CASSQRGGNQPQHF
TRBV6-5	TRBJ1-1	.	TRBD1	15	TGTGCCAGCAGTAGACCGACAGGGTTGAACACTGAAGCTTTCTTT	CASSRPTGLNTEAFF
TRBV7-3	TRBJ1-3	.	TRBD1	14	TGTGCCAGCAGCAAGACAGGGGACGGAAACACCATATATTTT	CASSKTGDGNTIYF
TRBV19	TRBJ1-6	.	.	14	TGTGCCAGTAGTATTTCTCACCTTAATTCACCCCTCCACTTT	CASSISHLNSPLHF
TRBV19	TRBJ2-2	few	.	11	TGTGCCAGTGGACACACCGGGGAGCTGTTTTTT	CASGHTGELFF
TRBV7-2	TRBJ2-2	many	TRBD2	17	TGTGCCAGCAGTCCCGGACTAGCGGGAGGGGGGACCGGGGAGCTGTTTTTT	CASSPGLAGGGTGELFF
TRBV28	TRBJ2-7	few	TRBD2	14	TGTGCCAGCTTGGGGACTAGCGGTTGGGACGAGCAGTACTTC	CASLGTSGWDEQYF
TRBV11-2	TRBJ2-5	.	TRBD2	15	TGTGCCAGCAGCACATCCGGGACTAGCCAAGAGACCCAGTACTTC	CASSTSGTSQETQYF
TRBV25-1	TRBJ2-7	few	TRBD1	15	TGTGCCAGCAGTGAAGACAGGGGGCTCTCCTACGAGCAGTACTTC	CASSEDRGLSYEQYF
TRBV13	TRBJ1-2	many	.	15	TGTGCCAGCAGCTCCCGGCGGCAGCCCCTGCAGGGCTACACCTTC	CASSSRRQPLQGYTF
TRBV11-2	TRBJ2-5	.	.	16	TGTGCCAGCAGCTCCGTCGAAGCCCGGTTTCAAGAGACCCAGTACTTC	CASSSVEARFQETQYF
TRBV18	TRBJ2-1	.	TRBD2	16	TGTGCCAGCAACATAGCGGGAGAGAGCTCCTACAATGAGCAGTTCTTC	CASNIAGESSYNEQFF
TRBV7-2	TRBJ2-1	few	TRBD2	15	TGTTCCAGCAGCCTAGCGGGAGGGAGACACCGCGGGCGGTTCTTC	CSSSLAGGRHRGRFF
TRBV7-8	TRBJ1-2	medium-sized	.	13	TGTGCCAGCAGCCGGACCGGGCGGCATGGCTACACCTTC	CASSRTGRHGYTF
TRBV6-1	TRBJ1-5	many	.	15	TGTGCCAGCAGTCCTCAAAAGGCGGGCAATCAGCCCCAGCATTTT	CASSPQKAGNQPQHF
TRBV7-3	TRBJ2-3	many	.	15	TGTGCCAGCAGCTTGGTCGGATCTAGCACAGATACGCAGTATTTT	CASSLVGSSTDTQYF
TRBV2	TRBJ2-7	.	.	13	TGTGCCAGCAGTGAAGCCTATAACTCTGAGCAGTACTTC	CASSEAYNSEQYF
TRBV11-2	TRBJ2-3	.	.	15	TGTGCCAGCAGCTTAGTCCGGGGATGGACAGATACGCAGTATTTT	CASSLVRGWTDTQYF
TRBV2	TRBJ1-1	.	.	15	TGTGCCAGCAGTGAAAATAGGGGTTTCGGCACTGAAGCTTTCTTT	CASSENRGFGTEAFF
TRBV6-2/TRBV6-3	TRBJ1-2	.	.	12	TGTGCCAGCAGGAGGACACTCTGGACTAAGACCTTC	CASRRTLWTKTF
TRBV12-5	TRBJ1-1	many	.	10	TGTGCTAGTGAAATGCGGGAAGCTTTCTTT	CASEMREAFF
TRBV7-3	TRBJ1-6	.	.	13	TGTGCCAGCATCTTGTACAAGTCGTCACCCCTCCACTTT	CASILYKSSPLHF
TRBV29-1	TRBJ2-1	.	TRBD1	15	TGCAGCGTTGAAGATCCATGGACAGGGGGTAATGAGCAGTTCTTC	CSVEDPWTGGNEQFF
TRBV11-3	TRBJ2-7	.	.	15	TGTGCCAGCAGCTCCCGGGTAGCGGGACAGAGGGAGCAGTACTTC	CASSSRVAGQREQYF
TRBV28	TRBJ1-5	.	.	13	TGTGCCAGTGGGGGGGATGTGGGACAGCCCCAGCATTTT	CASGGDVGQPQHF
TRBV28	TRBJ1-1	.	.	15	TGTGCCAGCAGATTTATCGGCGCTTGGAACACTGAAGCTTTCTTT	CASRFIGAWNTEAFF
TRBV15	TRBJ2-5	.	.	14	TGTGCCACCAGCAGAGGACAGTCCCAAGAGACCCAGTACTTC	CATSRGQSQETQYF
TRBV29-1	TRBJ1-3	few	TRBD1	15	TGCAGCGTTGAAAAGGGACAGGGGAGGGGAAACACCATATATTTT	CSVEKGQGRGNTIYF
TRBV10-3	TRBJ2-1	.	.	15	TGTGCCATCAGAGATTCCGGGACTTTATACAATGAGCAGTTCTTC	CAIRDSGTLYNEQFF
TRBV14	TRBJ2-3	few	.	15	TGTGCCAGCAGCCTAACGAGGACCCGCACAGATACGCAGTATTTT	CASSLTRTRTDTQYF
TRBV28	TRBJ1-5	few	.	14	TGTGCCAGCACAGCACAGGTGGGTTCGGCGCCCCAGCATTTT	CASTAQVGSAPQHF
TRBV29-1	TRBJ2-7	.	TRBD1	13	TGCAGCGTTGACGGAACAACAGGGGCCGAGCAGTACTTC	CSVDGTTGAEQYF
TRBV7-2	TRBJ2-1	many	TRBD2	16	TGTGCCAGCAGCTTAGAAAGCGGGAGGGCCTGGAATGAGCAGTTCTTC	CASSLESGRAWNEQFF